These 29 T cell receptor beta chains share one sample of origin, sequenced in a study of T cell repertoires in cytomegalovirus infection. TCRdb redid the calling of the reads with MiXCR, one entry per CDR3 protein. This table has just under 550,000 distinct CDR3 sequences, around 27% appearing once. The source material was PBMCs. Receptor source: a human donor in good health (CMV status not recorded). Some clones in this sample may be carry-over from other donors' samples.

With respect to this clonotype: The junction departs from germline at one end; a sequencing error may be responsible. The gene calls are TRBV3-1 and TRBJ2-3; the match to TRBD1 covers 8 bases. The CDR3 spans 20 residues. Looked up from germline, CDR1 is LGHDT and CDR2 is YNNKEL (reference sequence). CDR3 loop: CACSHKLTGGSQGIADTQYF. In nucleotides, the CDR3 is TGTGCCTGCAGCCACAAACTTACAGGGGGATCGCAGGGTATCGCAGATACGCAGTATTTT.

V is TRBV11-2 and J is TRBJ2-5; D could derive from TRBD1 or TRBD2 (5 bases each). V was shortened by 11 bases and J by 1 base, with 20 bases between the two germline ends. The CDR3 contains 15 residues. Germline CDR1 is SGHAT and CDR2 is FQNNGV. The CDR3 nucleotides are TGTGCCTTAATAGCCCCCGGGACGATCCAAGAGACCCAGTACTTC. Protein: CALIAPGTIQETQYF. The full variable domain, in which reference TRBV11-2 and TRBJ2-5 provide the parts outside the CDR3, is EAGVAQSPRYKIIEKRQSVAFWCNPISGHATLYWYQQILGQGPKLLIQFQNNGVVDDSQLPKDRFSAERLKGVDSTLKIQPAKLEDSAVYLCALIAPGTIQETQYFGPGTRLLVL.

Here the CDR3 DNA reads TGTGCCAGCAGCTTTCGGACAGGGGCTTACAATGAGCAGTTCTTC. This encodes CASSFRTGAYNEQFF. The chain has TRBV5-6 and TRBJ2-1; TRBD1 matches at 9 bases. Germline V gives CDR1 SGHDT, CDR2 YYEEEE. The CDR3 is 15 amino acids. The J segment lost 4 bases and the V segment lost 2 bases, leaving 4 bases of the junction unmatched.

This clonotype was recorded a few times. J is TRBJ1-1 and V is TRBV29-1, with 7 nucleotides matching TRBD1. This CDR3 contains 13 residues. V lost 0 bases to trimming and J lost 5 bases; unmatched junction nucleotides: 3. Germline loops: CDR1 SQVTM, CDR2 ANQGSEA. The CDR3 sequence is CSVEEQTGTEAFF. Written as DNA, the CDR3 is TGCAGCGTTGAAGAACAGACAGGGACTGAAGCTTTCTTT. Complete variable domain (other parts from reference TRBV29-1 and TRBJ1-1): SAVISQKPSRDICQRGTSLTIQCQVDSQVTMMFWYRQQPGQSLTLIATANQGSEATYESGFVIDKFPISRPNLTFSTLTVSNMSPEDSSIYLCSVEEQTGTEAFFGQGTRLTVV.

This clonotype turned up a few times. This chain joins TRBV10-1 and TRBJ2-1; 11 bases fit TRBD2. The CDR3 consists of 15 residues. Germline V gives CDR1 WNHNN, CDR2 SYGVQD (reference sequence). V lost 4 bases, J lost 5 bases, and 4 bases stayed unmatched. DNA of the CDR3: TGCGCCAGCAGTGCAACTAGCGGGAGCGACAATGAGCAGTTCTTC. This encodes CASSATSGSDNEQFF.

This clonotype was observed a handful of times. The V and J genes are TRBV4-2 and TRBJ1-5, with TRBD1 matching over 9 bases. The junction had 4 bases not matched to a gene; V was cut back by 4 bases and J by 0 bases. There are 16 residues in the CDR3. Looked up from germline, CDR1 is LGHNA and CDR2 is YNFKEQ. CDR3 coding DNA: TGTGCCAGCAGCCGGGACAGGGTTGATAGCAATCAGCCCCAGCATTTT. It encodes CASSRDRVDSNQPQHF.

CDR3 in DNA: TGTGCCAGTAGTATCCTTCACCACAGCCTAAACTCTGGGGCCAACGTCCTGACTTTC. This encodes CASSILHHSLNSGANVLTF. The V call is TRBV19, the J call TRBJ2-6, with D unresolved. This CDR3 is 19 amino acids long. Trimming left V 3 bases short and J 0 bases short, with 18 bases between. Germline CDR1 and CDR2: LNHDA and SQIVND (reference sequence).

The rearrangement links TRBV14 to TRBJ2-6; 7 positions match TRBD1. Unmatched junction bases numbered 4, after V lost 1 base and J lost 4 bases. Germline CDR1 and CDR2: SGHDN and FVKESK. The CDR3 sequence is 16 residues long. The CDR3 bases are TGTGCCAGCAGCCAAGGCCCGGGACAGGGGGCCAACGTCCTGACTTTC. Protein: CASSQGPGQGANVLTF. The variable domain in full, with the rest retrieved from reference TRBV14 and TRBJ2-6, is EAGVTQFPSHSVIEKGQTVTLRCDPISGHDNLYWYRRVMGKEIKFLLHFVKESKQDESGMPNNRFLAERTGGTYSTLKVQPAELEDSGVYFCASSQGPGQGANVLTFGAGSRLTVL.

This clonotype was counted a few times. The chain joins TRBV7-6 to TRBJ2-7, with 14 bases identical to TRBD2. The CDR3 contains 18 residues. J lost 0 bases, V lost 5 bases, and 9 bases had no gene match. The germline V gene encodes CDR1 SGHVS and CDR2 FNYEAQ. As DNA, the CDR3 is TGTGCCAGCAGCCCCGGACTAGCGGGAGGATCCCCCTCCTACGAGCAGTACGTC. This translates into CASSPGLAGGSPSYEQYV.

This clonotype appeared once. The chain joins TRBV10-3 to TRBJ2-1, with 10 bases fitting TRBD2. The germline gives CDR1 ENHRY, CDR2 SYGVKD. V dropped 7 bases and J dropped 6; count of bases not matched to a gene: 6. There are 14 residues in the CDR3. The CDR3 nucleotides read TGTGCCATCACTCCTAGCGGGAGCTCCAATGAGCAGTTCTTC. It codes for CAITPSGSSNEQFF.

This clonotype was recorded many times. V and J are TRBV10-3 and TRBJ2-7; 8 bases match TRBD1. The J segment lost 9 bases and the V segment lost 10 bases, leaving 23 bases of the junction unmatched. Germline CDR1 is ENHRY and CDR2 is SYGVKD. The CDR3 spans 16 residues. DNA of the CDR3: TGTGCCACCGCCCGTCGTGAGGGACAGGTCCGGGGTTGGCAGTACTTC. This translates into CATARREGQVRGWQYF.

The chain couples TRBV7-2 to TRBJ1-2; 9 positions match TRBD1. The junction had 9 bases not matched to a gene; V was cut back by 5 bases and J by 8 bases. CDR1 and CDR2 from the germline V gene are SGHTA and FQGNSA. CDR3 size: 14 residues. The CDR3 sequence: CASSRVGTGYGYTF. The DNA of the CDR3 is TGTGCCAGCAGCCGCGTCGGGACAGGGTACGGCTACACCTTC. Full variable domain (missing parts from reference TRBV7-2 and TRBJ1-2): GAGVSQSPSNKVTEKGKDVELRCDPISGHTALYWYRQSLGQGLEFLIYFQGNSAPDKSGLPSDRFSAERTGGSVSTLTIQRTQQEDSAVYLCASSRVGTGYGYTFGSGTRLTVV.

The table lists this clonotype with a few counts. The CDR3 coding sequence is TGTGCCAGCAGCAGATCGGGACAGCAAGAGACCCAGTACTTC. Its translation: CASSRSGQQETQYF. The chain employs TRBV7-2 and TRBJ2-5; TRBD1 matches 7 bases. Germline V gives CDR1 SGHTA, CDR2 FQGNSA. This CDR3 region has 14 residues. The trim removed 5 bases at V and 2 bases at J, leaving 5 bases unmatched.

The sample holds a few counts of this clonotype. The genes are TRBV6-2 or TRBV6-3 and TRBJ2-7, with 13 bases that match TRBD2. V gave up 5 bases and J gave up 5 bases; unmatched junction bases: 6. Germline V gene sequence: CDR1 MNHEY, CDR2 SVGEGT. The CDR3 loop spans 15 amino acids. The CDR3 region has the DNA TGTGCCAGCAGTCCGCGACTAGCGGGAGGTGACGAGCAGTACGTC. The encoded protein is CASSPRLAGGDEQYV.

The rearrangement joins TRBV6-5 to TRBJ2-6; the D is unclear. The CDR3 is 15 residues long. Germline-derived CDR1 and CDR2 are MNHEY and SVGAGI. V was pared by 5 bases and J by 1 base, with 9 bases between. Here the CDR3 reads CASSTRVSGANVLTF. CDR3 sequence (DNA): TGTGCCAGCAGTACACGGGTTTCTGGGGCCAACGTCCTGACTTTC.

The J gene is TRBJ2-5, the V gene TRBV25-1, with 9 positions matching TRBD1. Germline lookup yields CDR1 MGHDK and CDR2 SYGVNS. CDR3 length: 15 amino acids. The ends lost 2 bases at V and 5 bases at J; junction bases unmatched: 6. The CDR3 loop is CASSELGQGHETQYF. The DNA for the CDR3 is TGTGCCAGCAGTGAACTCGGACAGGGGCATGAGACCCAGTACTTC.

This chain connects TRBV29-1 to TRBJ1-1, with D possibly being TRBD1 (5 bases). The CDR3 is made up of 14 amino acids. Germline V gene lookup returns CDR1 SQVTM and CDR2 ANQGSEA. The V and J ends lost 7 bases and 0 bases respectively, with 15 bases between them. The DNA for the CDR3 is TGCAGCGCTATGACAGCCGTTATGAACACTGAAGCTTTCTTT. Encoded protein: CSAMTAVMNTEAFF.

CDR3 DNA sequence: TGCGCCAGCAGCCAAGATAAGGGAGGATGCGACCAGTACGTC. It yields the protein CASSQDKGGCDQYV. This sequence joins TRBV4-3 and TRBJ2-7; TRBD2 might be the D (6 bases). V was trimmed by 0 bases and J by 10 bases, leaving 16 bases between them. The length of the CDR3 is 14 residues. Germline V gene lookup returns CDR1 LGHNA and CDR2 YSLEER.

In this sample, this clonotype turned up many times. This rearrangement joins TRBV7-2 to TRBJ1-2, with D perhaps TRBD1 (5 bases). Trimming cost V 3 bases and J 6 bases, with 11 bases left between them. Germline loops: CDR1 SGHTA, CDR2 FQGNSA. The CDR3 covers 13 residues. The CDR3 nucleotides are TGTGCCAGCAGCTTTGAAGGGGCGGATGGCTACACCTTC. Its translation: CASSFEGADGYTF.

V is TRBV30 and J is TRBJ2-1; possibly TRBD2 for D (5 bases). The CDR3 consists of 11 residues. Deletions cut 4 bases from V and 16 bases from J, with 17 bases between. The germline CDR1 and CDR2 sequences are GTSNPN and SVGIG (reference sequence). CDR3 nucleotides: TGTGCCTGGAACCCGGGCGTTGGACTTTTCTTC. Its translation: CAWNPGVGLFF. Using reference TRBV30 and TRBJ2-1 for the parts outside the CDR3, the full variable domain is SQTIHQWPATLVQPVGSPLSLECTVEGTSNPNLYWYRQAAGRGLQLLFYSVGIGQISSEVPQNLSASRPQDRQFILSSKKLLLSDSGFYLCAWNPGVGLFFGPGTRLTVL.

CDR3 in amino acids: CASSLWATNEKLFF. In DNA form, the CDR3 reads TGTGCCAGCAGCTTGTGGGCAACTAATGAAAAACTGTTTTTT. This sequence joins TRBV5-4 and TRBJ1-4; D unresolved. With 1 base removed from V and 0 bases from J, the gap between germline ends came to 4 bases. The CDR3 has 14 amino acids. Per germline, CDR1 SGHNT and CDR2 YYREEE (reference sequence).

This clonotype has ten or more counts. The chain has TRBV7-2 and TRBJ2-2; 7 bases match TRBD2. Trimming took 8 bases from V and 7 from J; bases not matched to a gene: 7. Looked up from germline, CDR1 is SGHTA and CDR2 is FQGNSA. The CDR3 has 13 residues. CDR3 DNA sequence: TGTGCCAGCGGGAGGGCCGGATTCGGGGAGCTGTTTTTT. The encoded protein is CASGRAGFGELFF.

This clonotype was seen only a few times. This chain joins TRBV28 and TRBJ2-3, with TRBD2 as a possible D gene (6 bases). This CDR3 is built from 14 residues. Trimming left V 5 bases short and J 9 bases short, with 18 bases between. Germline CDR1 reads MDHEN; CDR2 reads SYDVKM. The CDR3: CASSGRDSTFTQYF. The DNA for the CDR3 is TGTGCCAGCAGTGGCCGGGACTCTACGTTCACGCAGTATTTT.

This clonotype was counted only a few times. V is TRBV7-2 and J is TRBJ2-1; possible D gene TRBD1, 7 bases. Germline CDR1 reads SGHTA; CDR2 reads FQGNSA. Trimming pared 4 bases from V and 13 bases from J, leaving 29 bases between. This CDR3 has 17 residues. The CDR3 DNA sequence: TGTGCCAGCAGCTCCGGAGGGGGCGGTTTCCTCAAGGAGAATCAGTTCTTC. It yields the protein CASSSGGGGFLKENQFF.

V and J are TRBV28 and TRBJ1-1, with D tentatively TRBD1 (5 bases). The CDR3 consists of 14 residues. Germline assignment: CDR1 MDHEN and CDR2 SYDVKM. The ends were cut back, 10 bases at V and 1 base at J, with 16 bases in the middle. This CDR3 reads CATQLFGTNTEAFF. In DNA form, the CDR3 reads TGTGCCACCCAACTCTTCGGGACGAACACTGAAGCTTTCTTT.

The rearrangement links TRBV6-5 to TRBJ2-5, with 8 bases matching TRBD2. The germline gives CDR1 MNHEY, CDR2 SVGAGI. J gave up 1 base and V 6 bases, and 7 bases lay outside the gene matches. This CDR3 has 15 residues. The CDR3 is CASRVSGSFQETQYF. CDR3 nucleotide sequence: TGTGCCAGCAGGGTGAGCGGGAGTTTCCAAGAGACCCAGTACTTC.

This clonotype was picked up many times. The chain uses TRBV12-5 and TRBJ2-1, with 10 bases identical to TRBD2. V shed 3 bases, J shed 1 base, and the junction held 3 bases outside the gene matches. The CDR3 spans 16 residues. Per germline, CDR1 LGHNT and CDR2 FRNRAP. The CDR3 DNA sequence: TGTGCTAGTGGTTTCGGGACTAGCGTATCCTACAATGAGCAGTTCTTC. It yields the protein CASGFGTSVSYNEQFF. The entire variable domain, with the rest obtained from reference TRBV12-5 and TRBJ2-1, is as follows: DARVTQTPRHKVTEMGQEVTMRCQPILGHNTVFWYRQTMMQGLELLAYFRNRAPLDDSGMPKDRFSAEMPDATLATLKIQPSEPRDSAVYFCASGFGTSVSYNEQFFGPGTRLTVL.

In its sample, this clonotype was seen a few times. This chain joins TRBV4-2 and TRBJ2-5, with TRBD2 matching over 11 bases. The J segment lost 1 base and the V segment lost 1 base, leaving 11 bases of the junction unmatched. Germline CDR1 and CDR2: LGHNA and YNFKEQ. The CDR3 covers 19 residues. The CDR3 DNA reads as TGTGCCAGCAGCCAAGGGACGACTAGCGGGACGAACCCCCAAGAGACCCAGTACTTC. The encoded protein is CASSQGTTSGTNPQETQYF.

V and J are TRBV19 and TRBJ2-5, with 9 bases matching TRBD2. Germline CDR1 is LNHDA and CDR2 is SQIVND (reference sequence). J gave up 2 bases and V 3 bases, and 7 bases lay outside the gene matches. This CDR3 comprises 16 residues. Here the CDR3 DNA reads TGTGCCAGTAGTATCCCCCCCCTAGCGGGACAAGAGACCCAGTACTTC. Translation gives CASSIPPLAGQETQYF. Looking up the rest from reference TRBV19 and TRBJ2-5 gives the full variable domain: DGGITQSPKYLFRKEGQNVTLSCEQNLNHDAMYWYRQDPGQGLRLIYYSQIVNDFQKGDIAEGYSVSREKKESFPLTVTSAQKNPTAFYLCASSIPPLAGQETQYFGPGTRLLVL.